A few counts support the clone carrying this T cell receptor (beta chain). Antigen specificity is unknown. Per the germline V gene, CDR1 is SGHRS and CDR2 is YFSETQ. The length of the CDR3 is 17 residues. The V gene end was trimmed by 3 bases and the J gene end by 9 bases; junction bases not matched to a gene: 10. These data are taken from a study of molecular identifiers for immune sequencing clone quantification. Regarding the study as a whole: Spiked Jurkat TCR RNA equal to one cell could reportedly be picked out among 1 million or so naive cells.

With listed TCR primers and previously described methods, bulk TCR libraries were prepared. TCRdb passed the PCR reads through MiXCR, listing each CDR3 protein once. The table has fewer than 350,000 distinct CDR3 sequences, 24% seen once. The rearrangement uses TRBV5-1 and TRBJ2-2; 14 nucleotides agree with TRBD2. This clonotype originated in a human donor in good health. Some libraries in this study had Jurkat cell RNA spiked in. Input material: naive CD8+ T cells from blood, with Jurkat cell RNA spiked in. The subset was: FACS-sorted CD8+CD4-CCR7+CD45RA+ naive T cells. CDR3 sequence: CASSSRLAGGPFWELFF. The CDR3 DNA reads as TGCGCCAGCAGCTCGCGACTAGCGGGGGGGCCATTTTGGGAGCTGTTTTTT.